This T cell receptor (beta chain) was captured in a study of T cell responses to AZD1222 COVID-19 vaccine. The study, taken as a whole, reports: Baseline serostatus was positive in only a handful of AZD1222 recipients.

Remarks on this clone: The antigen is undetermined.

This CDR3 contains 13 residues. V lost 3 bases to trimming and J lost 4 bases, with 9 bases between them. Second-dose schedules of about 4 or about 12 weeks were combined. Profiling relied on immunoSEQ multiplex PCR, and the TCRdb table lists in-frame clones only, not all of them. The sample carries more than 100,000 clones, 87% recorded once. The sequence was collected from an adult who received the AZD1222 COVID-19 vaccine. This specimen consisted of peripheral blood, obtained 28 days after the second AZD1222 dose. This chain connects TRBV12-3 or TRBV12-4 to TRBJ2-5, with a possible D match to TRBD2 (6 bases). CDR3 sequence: CASSLRRGETQYF. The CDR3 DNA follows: TGTGCCAGCAGTTTGAGGCGGGGAGAGACCCAGTACTTC.